The 29 T cell receptor beta chains listed next were all sequenced from one sample in a study of OX40 agonist ivuxolimab in advanced cancers. Assay: immunoSEQ multiplex PCR; the TCRdb copy retains only in-frame clones and omits some. The sample holds some 15,000 clones; almost 80% are singletons and the top ten take roughly 34%. Sequences were derived from CD4+ or CD8+ T cells sorted from blood, sampled in a trial of the OX40 agonist ivuxolimab. The receptors were gathered from an adult with an advanced solid tumor such as melanoma, head and neck, liver or kidney cancer.

This clone was found a few times. The V call is TRBV11-2, the J call TRBJ2-3, with D perhaps given as TRBD1 or TRBD2 (5 bases each). V was shortened by 5 bases and J by 2 bases, with 17 bases between the two germline ends. CDR3 length: 16 amino acids. Germline CDR1 reads SGHAT; CDR2 reads FQNNGV. CDR3 in amino acids: CASSPPGARDTDTQYF. CDR3 bases: TGTGCCAGCAGCCCCCCCGGGGCAAGGGACACAGATACGCAGTATTTT. The full variable domain, in which reference TRBV11-2 and TRBJ2-3 provide the parts outside the CDR3, is EAGVAQSPRYKIIEKRQSVAFWCNPISGHATLYWYQQILGQGPKLLIQFQNNGVVDDSQLPKDRFSAERLKGVDSTLKIQPAKLEDSAVYLCASSPPGARDTDTQYFGPGTRLTVL.

This chain uses TRBV7-6 with TRBJ1-1; D perhaps matches TRBD1 (5 bases). Germline lookup yields CDR1 SGHVS and CDR2 FNYEAQ. Trimming left V 4 bases short and J 0 bases short, with 12 bases between. CDR3 size: 15 residues. The CDR3, as DNA: TGTGCCAGCAGCTCTCCGGGACTAATGAACACTGAAGCTTTCTTT. This encodes CASSSPGLMNTEAFF.

Remarks on this clone: Other DNA sequences in the same sample also yield this CDR3. V gene TRBV7-9 combines with J gene TRBJ1-5; no definite D call. V shed 1 base and J shed 7 bases, with 5 bases lying between them. The germline CDR1 and CDR2 sequences are SEHNR and FQNEAQ (reference sequence). This CDR3 spans 12 amino acids. CDR3 DNA: TGTGCCAGCAGCTTAGGGTCCCAGCCCCAGCATTTT. Residues: CASSLGSQPQHF.

The chain employs TRBV2 and TRBJ1-4; weak D call: TRBD1 (6 bases). Trimming took off 6 bases at V and 6 bases at J, with 17 bases between the two ends. CDR1 is SNHLY and CDR2 is FYNNEI in the germline V gene. There are 15 residues in the CDR3. The chain's CDR3 is CASRTSGALYEKLFF. The CDR3 DNA reads as TGTGCCAGCAGGACATCAGGGGCCCTCTATGAAAAACTGTTTTTT.

This chain joins TRBV5-1 and TRBJ2-7; D gene ambiguous. The CDR3 is 13 residues long. Looked up from germline, CDR1 is SGHRS and CDR2 is YFSETQ. Trimming took off 0 bases at V and 1 base at J, with 5 bases between the two ends. The CDR3 here is CASSLGSSYEQYF. The CDR3 nucleotides are TGCGCCAGCAGCTTGGGCAGTTCCTACGAGCAGTACTTC.

This chain connects TRBV7-9 to TRBJ2-2; D ambiguous. V was shortened by 7 bases and J by 5 bases, with 5 bases between the two germline ends. The CDR3 has 11 residues. Looked up from germline, CDR1 is SEHNR and CDR2 is FQNEAQ (reference sequence). The CDR3 sequence is CASTVTGELFF. In DNA form, the CDR3 reads TGTGCCAGCACCGTGACCGGGGAGCTGTTTTTT.

The chain links TRBV15 to TRBJ2-1, with D unresolved. The germline V gene has CDR1 LNHNV and CDR2 YYDKDF (reference sequence). This CDR3 contains 13 residues. Trimming cost V 5 bases and J 0 bases, with 5 bases left between them. The CDR3 sequence: CATSYSSYNEQFF. The DNA of the CDR3 is TGTGCCACCAGCTACAGCTCCTACAATGAGCAGTTCTTC.

This chain links TRBV19 with TRBJ2-7; the match to TRBD2 covers 10 bases. The CDR3 runs 15 residues. Trimming at V came to 1 base and at J to 4 bases, leaving 4 bases not matched to a gene. CDR1 is LNHDA, CDR2 SQIVND, per germline (reference sequence). This chain's CDR3 is CASSIGSGRTYEQYF. CDR3 coding DNA: TGTGCCAGTAGTATAGGTAGCGGGAGGACTTACGAGCAGTACTTC.

The V and J genes are TRBV4-1 and TRBJ1-1; possibly TRBD1 for D (6 bases). The CDR3 has 16 residues. In germline, CDR1 is MGHRA, CDR2 YSYEKL. V was pared by 0 bases and J by 1 base, with 12 bases between. The CDR3 DNA reads TGCGCCAGCAGCCAAGATAGGAACAGGGAGAACACTGAAGCTTTCTTT. This sequence encodes CASSQDRNRENTEAFF.

This clone has a handful of counts. The rearrangement joins TRBV11-2 to TRBJ2-3, with 8 nucleotides matching TRBD2. The ends lost 1 base at V and 3 bases at J; junction bases unmatched: 3. CDR3 size: 15 residues. In germline, CDR1 is SGHAT, CDR2 FQNNGV. Here the CDR3 DNA reads TGTGCCAGCAGCTTAGTCGGGGGGGGTACAGATACGCAGTATTTT. It yields the protein CASSLVGGGTDTQYF.

The CDR3 region has the DNA TGTGCCAGCAGTTCGGACTACAATGAGCAGTTCTTC. Translated, it gives CASSSDYNEQFF. J is TRBJ2-1 and V is TRBV27; D call uncertain. Germline lookup yields CDR1 MNHEY and CDR2 SMNVEV (reference sequence). Trimming cost V 4 bases and J 3 bases, with 4 bases left between them. The CDR3 sequence is 12 residues long.

The table lists this clone with a few counts. The rearrangement links TRBV5-6 to TRBJ2-7; 8 bases are a match to TRBD1. Trimming cost V 2 bases and J 3 bases; bases outside gene matches: 4. From germline, CDR1 is SGHDT and CDR2 YYEEEE. This CDR3 is 14 amino acids long. CDR3 bases: TGTGCCAGCAGCTTATTTGACAGGGGCTACGAGCAGTACTTC. This sequence encodes CASSLFDRGYEQYF.

This clone came up once. The chain joins TRBV30 to TRBJ2-3; D is unclear. This CDR3 contains 14 residues. Germline V lookup: CDR1 GTSNPN, CDR2 SVGIG (reference sequence). V lost 2 bases and J 2 bases, leaving 11 bases between the germline ends. The CDR3 reads CAWSLLPSTDTQYF. CDR3 nucleotide sequence: TGTGCCTGGAGTCTCCTGCCCTCCACAGATACGCAGTATTTT.

This clone was detected only once. This chain joins TRBV13 and TRBJ2-2; D unresolved. The CDR3 has 14 residues. The V end lost 7 bases, the J end lost 5 bases, and 14 bases lay between the germline ends. Germline V gene lookup returns CDR1 PRHDT and CDR2 FYEKMQ (reference sequence). DNA of the CDR3: TGTGCCAGCAAGTTTAGGGCGGATACCGGGGAGCTGTTTTTT. Translation gives CASKFRADTGELFF.

The chain is built from TRBV10-2 and TRBJ2-3; the D gene is possibly TRBD2 (5 bases). V lost 2 bases, J lost 5 bases, and 11 bases lay in between. The CDR3 sequence is 14 residues long. Germline CDR1 and CDR2: WSHSY and SAAADI. The CDR3 spells CASSEEGAGDTQYF. The CDR3 DNA sequence: TGCGCCAGCAGTGAGGAGGGAGCCGGAGATACGCAGTATTTT.

This chain links TRBV7-9 with TRBJ2-5; 8 nucleotides align to TRBD1. V lost 2 bases, J lost 5 bases, and 4 bases stayed unmatched. The CDR3 length is 14 residues. Germline loops: CDR1 SEHNR, CDR2 FQNEAQ (reference sequence). The CDR3 here is CASSLQGAGETQYF. For the CDR3, the DNA is TGTGCCAGCAGCTTACAGGGGGCGGGGGAGACCCAGTACTTC.

V is TRBV6-5 and J is TRBJ2-7; D gene unclear. The length of the CDR3 is 14 residues. Trimming cost V 4 bases and J 2 bases, with 12 bases left between them. Per germline, CDR1 MNHEY and CDR2 SVGAGI. The CDR3 reads CASSFHPGAYEQYF. CDR3 sequence (DNA): TGTGCCAGCAGTTTTCATCCTGGGGCCTACGAGCAGTACTTC.

As concerns this clone: A far larger clone is only one base removed, so a read error is likely. The rearrangement joins TRBV5-6 to TRBJ2-3; D unclear. Between the trimmed V and J ends, which lost 0 bases and 1 base, there was a span of 12 bases. The CDR3 is 16 amino acids. Germline values: CDR1 SGHDT, CDR2 YYEEEE. CDR3 protein: CASSLEQSSRTDTQYF. The DNA for the CDR3 is TGTGCCAGCAGCTTGGAGCAGAGTTCGCGCACAGATACGCAGTATTTT.

The chain combines TRBV7-8 with TRBJ2-7, with a weak D call TRBD2 (6 bases). Germline CDR1 is SGHVS and CDR2 is FQNEAQ. The CDR3 has 15 residues. Trimming pared 7 bases from V and 3 bases from J, leaving 19 bases between. The CDR3 DNA is TGTGCCAGCACCTCCCCCCGGCAGGGACTCTACGAGCAGTACTTC. Translation gives CASTSPRQGLYEQYF.

The gene calls are TRBV27 and TRBJ1-1; D possibly corresponds to TRBD1 (5 bases). V was cut by 6 bases and J by 4 bases, with 15 bases left in between. CDR3 size: 14 residues. Germline CDR1 and CDR2: MNHEY and SMNVEV (reference sequence). The CDR3 is CASRPTDRSTEAFF. CDR3 bases: TGTGCCAGCAGACCTACCGACAGATCCACTGAAGCTTTCTTT.

This chain uses TRBV10-3 with TRBJ1-2; TRBD1 is a possible D gene (6 bases). Germline V CDR1 and CDR2: ENHRY, SYGVKD. This CDR3 spans 13 amino acids. V was pared by 7 bases and J by 3 bases, with 12 bases between. CDR3: CAINERGDYGYTF. CDR3 nucleotide sequence: TGTGCCATCAATGAAAGGGGGGACTATGGCTACACCTTC.

The chain is built from TRBV5-6 and TRBJ2-1; 8 nucleotides line up with TRBD2. V shed 4 bases, J shed 5 bases, and the junction held 11 bases outside the gene matches. The CDR3 length is 16 residues. Germline CDR1 is SGHDT and CDR2 is YYEEEE. CDR3 loop: CASSELLAERDNEQFF. The CDR3 coding sequence is TGTGCCAGCAGCGAACTACTAGCGGAGAGGGACAATGAGCAGTTCTTC.

V usage is TRBV6-6 and J usage is TRBJ2-7; D is uncertain. Germline CDR1 is MNHNY and CDR2 is SVGAGI (reference sequence). CDR3 size: 15 residues. V lost 6 bases and J 3 bases, leaving 18 bases between the germline ends. The CDR3 DNA sequence: TGTGCCAGCAGGATATTCGACGCTCCGATCTACGAGCAGTACTTC. Protein sequence: CASRIFDAPIYEQYF.

The chain combines TRBV7-6 with TRBJ2-7; tentative D call: TRBD1 (6 bases). CDR1 and CDR2 from the germline V gene are SGHVS and FNYEAQ. V was pared by 2 bases and J by 2 bases, with 7 bases between. CDR3 size: 13 residues. The CDR3 coding sequence is TGTGCCAGCAGCTTACAGGGGCCCTACGAGCAGTACTTC. Its translation is CASSLQGPYEQYF.

This clone was detected a few times. The chain links TRBV7-8 to TRBJ1-1; a weak D match, TRBD1 (6 bases). V gave up 1 base and J gave up 11 bases, with 11 bases separating them. The CDR3 loop spans 12 amino acids. Germline values: CDR1 SGHVS, CDR2 FQNEAQ. As DNA, the CDR3 is TGTGCCAGCAGCTTAGGGGGGGCGCGGGCTTTCTTT. This codes for CASSLGGARAFF.

This chain joins TRBV12-2 and TRBJ2-5; whether TRBD2, the table's D call, matches the DNA was not checked. TRBV12-2 is a pseudogene segment. This CDR3 has 21 amino acids. In DNA form, the CDR3 reads TGTGCAAGTCGCTTACCAAGGCGGACTAGCGGGAGCTTTGGGAGGAAAGAGACCCAGTACTTC. Translating it yields CASRLPRRTSGSFGRKETQYF.

The CDR3 loop reads CASSSGTGVYEQYF. DNA of the CDR3: TGTGCCAGCAGCTCCGGGACAGGGGTCTACGAGCAGTACTTC. The chain has TRBV5-6 and TRBJ2-7; 10 bases match TRBD1. This CDR3 contains 14 residues. Germline V lookup: CDR1 SGHDT, CDR2 YYEEEE. V lost 3 bases to trimming and J lost 3 bases; unmatched junction nucleotides: 3.

V and J are TRBV7-6 and TRBJ2-7; D gene unclear. Germline assignment: CDR1 SGHVS and CDR2 FNYEAQ. The CDR3 has 11 amino acids. V gave up 6 bases and J gave up 3 bases, with 6 bases separating them. This CDR3 reads CASRNNYEQYF. CDR3 DNA sequence: TGTGCCAGCAGGAATAACTACGAGCAGTACTTC.

CDR3 loop: CASSPGIGTDTQYF. The CDR3 DNA sequence: TGTGCCAGCTCACCAGGGATAGGCACAGATACGCAGTATTTT. The J gene is TRBJ2-3, the V gene TRBV18; D unresolved. The CDR3 covers 14 residues. The V gene lost 2 bases and the J gene lost 1 base, with 7 bases spanning the gap. Germline V gene lookup returns CDR1 KGHSH and CDR2 LQKENI.